This record covers a single T cell receptor (beta chain). This entry comes from a study of blood T cell repertoires in COVID-19. Study summary: Spain, Italy and the United States supplied samples that represented acute and convalescent COVID-19. PBMCs, B-cell-depleted T cells, or T cells provided the cDNA or gDNA that made up the material.

Germline CDR1 reads SGHKS; CDR2 reads YYEKEE (reference sequence). CDR3 length: 15 amino acids. Trimming left V 4 bases short and J 4 bases short, with 15 bases between. Original processing notes: Counts of nucleated cells, estimated from reference gene primer amplification, were obtained. The table came from immunoSEQ multiplex PCR; TCRdb's copy has only in-frame clones and leaves some out. V and J calls and clone size follow that table, whereas D and trimming were derived from the DNA. The table has under 350,000 clones, around 86% seen once; the top ten hold 13%. The sample was peripheral blood. The TCR comes from a human donor in a cohort sampled during active COVID-19. This sequence joins TRBV5-5 and TRBJ2-1; no definite D call. The CDR3 spells CASSKSLQDYNEQFF. DNA for the CDR3: TGTGCCAGCAGCAAAAGTCTTCAGGATTACAATGAGCAGTTCTTC.